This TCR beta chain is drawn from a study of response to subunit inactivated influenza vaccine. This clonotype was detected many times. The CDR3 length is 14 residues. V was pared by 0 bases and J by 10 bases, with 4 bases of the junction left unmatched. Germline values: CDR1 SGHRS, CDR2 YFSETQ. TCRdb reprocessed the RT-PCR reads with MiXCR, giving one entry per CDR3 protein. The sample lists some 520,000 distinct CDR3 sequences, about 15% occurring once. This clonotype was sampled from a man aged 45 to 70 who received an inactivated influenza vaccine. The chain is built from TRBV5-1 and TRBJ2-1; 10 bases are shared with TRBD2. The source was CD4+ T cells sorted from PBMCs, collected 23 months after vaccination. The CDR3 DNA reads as TGCGCCAGCAGCTTGGTGTCTAGCGGGAGAGAGCAGTTCTTC. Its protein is CASSLVSSGREQFF.